The table lists the clone carrying this T cell receptor beta chain with a few counts. Its target is not known. The sample comes from a study of response to subunit inactivated influenza vaccine. Study-level findings and limits: Few new T cells, the authors suggested, are recruited by each seasonal influenza vaccination.

Trimming shortened V by 5 bases and J by 6 bases, and 13 bases separated the two germline ends. This CDR3 region has 14 residues. Germline V gene sequence: CDR1 SGHVS, CDR2 FQNEAQ. TCRdb re-analysed the RT-PCR reads in MiXCR, keeping a single row per CDR3 protein. The sample has about 570,000 distinct CDR3 sequences, around 11% seen once. The same sample was also used in a study of T cells expressing NK-cell markers. That source reports: UMIs accompanied the 5'RACE template switching by which TCR beta cDNA was made. Among CD8+ T cells from five or six donors, dominant NKG2C+ clonotypes accounted for about 1.0-7.0%.

The rearrangement links TRBV7-8 to TRBJ2-2; tentative D call: TRBD1 (5 bases). The TCR comes from a man aged 45 to 65 who received an inactivated influenza vaccine. The sequences come from PBMCs from blood, collected on the day of vaccination. The CDR3 DNA is TGTGCCAGCAGCCAGACAGCTTTCCCCGGGGAGCTGTTTTTT. Translating gives CASSQTAFPGELFF.